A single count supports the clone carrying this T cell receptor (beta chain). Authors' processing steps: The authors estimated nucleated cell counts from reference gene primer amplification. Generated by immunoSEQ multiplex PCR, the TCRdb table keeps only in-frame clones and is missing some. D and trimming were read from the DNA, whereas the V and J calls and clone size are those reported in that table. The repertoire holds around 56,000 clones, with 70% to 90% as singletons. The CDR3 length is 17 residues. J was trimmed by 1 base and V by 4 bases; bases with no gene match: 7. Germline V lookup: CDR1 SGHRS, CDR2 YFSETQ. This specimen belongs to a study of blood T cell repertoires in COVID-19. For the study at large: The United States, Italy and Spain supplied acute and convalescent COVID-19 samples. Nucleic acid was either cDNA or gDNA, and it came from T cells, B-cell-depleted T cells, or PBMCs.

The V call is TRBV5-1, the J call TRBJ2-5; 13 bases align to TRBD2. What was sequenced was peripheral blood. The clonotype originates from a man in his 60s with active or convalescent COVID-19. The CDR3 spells CASSTGLAGTTQETQYF. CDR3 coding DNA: TGCGCCAGCAGCACGGGACTAGCGGGGACTACCCAAGAGACCCAGTACTTC.